The rows below give T cell receptor beta chains drawn from one sample of a study of a mutant IDH1 vaccine in newly diagnosed glioma. Clones were sequenced by immunoSEQ multiplex PCR, and TCRdb holds only the in-frame ones, with some missing. This sample has 120,000 or so clones; roughly 75% occur once, and the top ten carry 4.5% to 5.5%. Their recognized antigens are unknown. Sequenced here: PBMCs, sampled from a glioma patient whose treatment included an IDH1 peptide vaccine. These TCRs come from a man aged 35 to 55 with glioma. Each CDR3 is given with its conserved first and last residue. Fields, in order: V gene, CDR3 protein.

TRBV10-3 CAIRGGSGSSYNEQFF
TRBV5-1 CASSWRGGRSGELFF
TRBV7-2 CASSLVPGLNTGELFF
TRBV10-1 CASSEFFSSGDYNEQFF
TRBV2 CASSNLAGSYNEQFF
TRBV28 CASSTTQGGFVYTF
TRBV18 CASSPGAGTNEKLFF
TRBV10-1 CASSETGWSGELFF
TRBV6-5 CASSYTSKETQYF
TRBV6-4 CASSWGQGSPYGYTF
TRBV10-2 CASTRGLAYEQYF
TRBV4-1 CASSPERDGRGTQYF
TRBV5-4 CASSLGLAGGPNTQYF
TRBV2 CASSVLTSGGYGYTF
TRBV7-2 CASSQVGRTDTQYF
TRBV10-3 CAISDRGQGEKLFF
TRBV29-1 CSVKGFDEQYF
TRBV6-1 CASSESIGGYGTDTQYF
TRBV5-4 CASSILSSGANVLTF
TRBV5-6 CASVGQGRAGELFF
TRBV30 CAWKGVGDIQYF
TRBV2 CASRTGANTGELFF
TRBV5-4 CASSLGLLDTQYF
TRBV6-5 CASSLMGRTYEQYF
TRBV4-2 CASSQEASGANYNEQFF
TRBV10-3 CAISETGVSTDTQYF
TRBV5-1 CASSPTTGGAQPQHF
TRBV2 CASIRDRSAYEQYF
TRBV5-5 CASSLDPSRRAFF